The T cell receptor (beta chain) under discussion was sequenced for a study of cytomegalovirus exposure and HLA in healthy donors. Although they were nominally healthy when sampled, donors likely had unrecorded immune exposures. A multiplex PCR was run with 60 Vbeta primers and 13 Jbeta primers. Generated by immunoSEQ multiplex PCR, the TCRdb table keeps only in-frame clones and is missing some. The sample includes about 160,000 clones, just under 65% of them seen just once. Sequencing was done on a sample of PBMCs. This TCR derives from a woman between 55 and 75 years old in good health and CMV-seropositive.

Here the CDR3 DNA reads TGTGCCTGGAGTGGGCAGGGGACCTACGAGCAGTACTTC. Protein product: CAWSGQGTYEQYF. J is TRBJ2-7 and V is TRBV30; a weak D match, TRBD1 (6 bases). V shed 1 base and J shed 2 bases, with 9 bases lying between them. CDR1 is GTSNPN, CDR2 SVGIG, per germline (reference sequence). The CDR3 contains 13 residues.